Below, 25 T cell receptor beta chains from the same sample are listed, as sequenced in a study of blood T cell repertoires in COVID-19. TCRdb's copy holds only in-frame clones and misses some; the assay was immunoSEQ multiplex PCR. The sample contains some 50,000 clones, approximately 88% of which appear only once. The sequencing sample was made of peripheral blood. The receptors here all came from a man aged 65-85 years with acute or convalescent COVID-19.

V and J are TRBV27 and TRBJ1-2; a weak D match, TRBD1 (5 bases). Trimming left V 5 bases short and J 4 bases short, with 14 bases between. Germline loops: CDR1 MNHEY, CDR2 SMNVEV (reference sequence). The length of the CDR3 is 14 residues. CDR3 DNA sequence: TGTGCCAGCAGTGTACAGGCTGATGTCTATGGCTACACCTTC. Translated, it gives CASSVQADVYGYTF.

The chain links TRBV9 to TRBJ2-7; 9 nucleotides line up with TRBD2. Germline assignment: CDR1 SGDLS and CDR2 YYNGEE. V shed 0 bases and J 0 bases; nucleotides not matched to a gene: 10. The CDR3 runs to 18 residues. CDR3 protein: CASSVAPIAGDTSYEQYF. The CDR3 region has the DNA TGTGCCAGCAGCGTAGCCCCCATAGCGGGAGACACCTCCTACGAGCAGTACTTC.

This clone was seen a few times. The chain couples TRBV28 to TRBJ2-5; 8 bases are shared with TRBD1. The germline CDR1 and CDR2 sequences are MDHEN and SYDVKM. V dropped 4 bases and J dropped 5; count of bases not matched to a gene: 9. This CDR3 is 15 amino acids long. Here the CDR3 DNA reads TGTGCCAGCAGTTCCGACAGGGGTTTTCGGGAGACCCAGTACTTC. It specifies CASSSDRGFRETQYF. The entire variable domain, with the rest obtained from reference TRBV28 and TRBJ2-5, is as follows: DVKVTQSSRYLVKRTGEKVFLECVQDMDHENMFWYRQDPGLGLRLIYFSYDVKMKEKGDIPEGYSVSREKKERFSLILESASTNQTSMYLCASSSDRGFRETQYFGPGTRLLVL.

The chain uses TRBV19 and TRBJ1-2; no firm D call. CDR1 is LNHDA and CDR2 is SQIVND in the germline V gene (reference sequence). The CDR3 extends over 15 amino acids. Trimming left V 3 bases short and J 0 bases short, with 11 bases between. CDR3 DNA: TGTGCCAGTAGTATCGAAACAGTTCCTAACTATGGCTACACCTTC. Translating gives CASSIETVPNYGYTF.

This chain's CDR3 is CASSPTGMSNQPQHF. In nucleotides, the CDR3 is TGTGCCAGCAGCCCGACGGGAATGAGCAATCAGCCCCAGCATTTT. This chain joins TRBV7-2 and TRBJ1-5; D is uncertain. There are 15 residues in the CDR3. Between the trimmed V and J ends, which lost 5 bases and 1 base, there was a span of 12 bases. Germline-derived CDR1 and CDR2 are SGHTA and FQGNSA.

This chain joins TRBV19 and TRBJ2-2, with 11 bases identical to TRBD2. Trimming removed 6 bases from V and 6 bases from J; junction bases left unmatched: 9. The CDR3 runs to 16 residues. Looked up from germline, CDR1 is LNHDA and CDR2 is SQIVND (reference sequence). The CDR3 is CASRILAGGPSGELFF. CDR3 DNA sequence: TGTGCCAGTAGGATCTTAGCGGGAGGGCCCTCCGGGGAGCTGTTTTTT.

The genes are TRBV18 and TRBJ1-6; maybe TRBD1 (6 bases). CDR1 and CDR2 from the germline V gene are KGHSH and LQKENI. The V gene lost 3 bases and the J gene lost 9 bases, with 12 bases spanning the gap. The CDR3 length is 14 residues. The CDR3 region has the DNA TGTGCCAGCTCACCTGAGCAGGGGAGTTCACCCCTCCACTTT. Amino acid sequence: CASSPEQGSSPLHF.

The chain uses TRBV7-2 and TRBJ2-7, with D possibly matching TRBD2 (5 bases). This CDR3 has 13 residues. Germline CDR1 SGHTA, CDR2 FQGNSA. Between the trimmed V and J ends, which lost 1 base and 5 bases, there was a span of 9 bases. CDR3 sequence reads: CASSLGGRNEQYF. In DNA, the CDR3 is TGTGCCAGCAGCTTAGGCGGGCGCAACGAGCAGTACTTC.

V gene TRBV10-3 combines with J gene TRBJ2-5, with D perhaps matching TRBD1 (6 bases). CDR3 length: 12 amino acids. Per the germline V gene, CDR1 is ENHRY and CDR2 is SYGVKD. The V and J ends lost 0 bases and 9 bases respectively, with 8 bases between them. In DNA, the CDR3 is TGTGCCATCAGTGAGTCCAGGGGTCCCCAGTACTTC. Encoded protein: CAISESRGPQYF.

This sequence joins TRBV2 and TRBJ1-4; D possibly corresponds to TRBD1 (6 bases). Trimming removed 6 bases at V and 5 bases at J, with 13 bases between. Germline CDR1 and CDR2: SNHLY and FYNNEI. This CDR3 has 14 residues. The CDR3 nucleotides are TGTGCCAGCAGAAGACAGGTAGCAAATGAAAAACTGTTTTTT. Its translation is CASRRQVANEKLFF.

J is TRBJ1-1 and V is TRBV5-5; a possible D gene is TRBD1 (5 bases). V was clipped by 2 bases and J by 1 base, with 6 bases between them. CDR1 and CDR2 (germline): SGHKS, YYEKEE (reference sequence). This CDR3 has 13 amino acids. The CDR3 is CASSFTGNTEAFF. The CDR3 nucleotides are TGTGCCAGCAGCTTTACAGGGAACACTGAAGCTTTCTTT.

The CDR3 DNA reads as TGCGCCAGCAGCTTGGTGGGGGGGCTTGACACAGATACGCAGTATTTT. Encoded protein: CASSLVGGLDTDTQYF. The chain combines TRBV5-1 with TRBJ2-3; TRBD2 is a possible D gene (7 bases). Deletions cut 0 bases from V and 2 bases from J, with 13 bases between. Per the germline V gene, CDR1 is SGHRS and CDR2 is YFSETQ. CDR3 length: 16 residues.

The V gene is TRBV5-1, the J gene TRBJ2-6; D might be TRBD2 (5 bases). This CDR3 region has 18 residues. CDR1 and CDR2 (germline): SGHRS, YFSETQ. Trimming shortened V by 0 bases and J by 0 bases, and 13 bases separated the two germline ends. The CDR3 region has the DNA TGCGCCAGCAGCTTGGGGCCCAGCGGCAGCTCTGGGGCCAACGTCCTGACTTTC. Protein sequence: CASSLGPSGSSGANVLTF.

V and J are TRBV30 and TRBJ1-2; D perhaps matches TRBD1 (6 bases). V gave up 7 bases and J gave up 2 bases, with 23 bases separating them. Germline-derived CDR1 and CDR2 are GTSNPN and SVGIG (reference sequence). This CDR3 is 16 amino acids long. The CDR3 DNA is TGTGCCTCACAGGGCCCCGGGACGGGGAAGAACTATGGCTACACCTTC. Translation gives CASQGPGTGKNYGYTF.

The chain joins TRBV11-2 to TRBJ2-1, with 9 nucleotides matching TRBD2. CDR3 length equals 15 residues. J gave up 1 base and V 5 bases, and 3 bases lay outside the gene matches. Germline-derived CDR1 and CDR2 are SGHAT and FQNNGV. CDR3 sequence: CASSLLAGSYNEQFF. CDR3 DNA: TGTGCCAGCAGCCTTCTAGCGGGGTCCTACAATGAGCAGTTCTTC.

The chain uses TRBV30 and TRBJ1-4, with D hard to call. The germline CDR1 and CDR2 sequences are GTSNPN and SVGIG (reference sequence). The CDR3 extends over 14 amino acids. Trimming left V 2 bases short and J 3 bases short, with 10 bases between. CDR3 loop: CAWSPRGSNEKLFF. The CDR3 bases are TGTGCCTGGAGTCCCCGGGGATCTAATGAAAAACTGTTTTTT.

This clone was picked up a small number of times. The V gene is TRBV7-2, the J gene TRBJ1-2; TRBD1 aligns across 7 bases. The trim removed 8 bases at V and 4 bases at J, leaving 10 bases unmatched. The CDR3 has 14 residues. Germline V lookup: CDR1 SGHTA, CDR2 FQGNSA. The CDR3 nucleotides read TGTGCCAGCCGAGCCGGACAGGAACGCTATGGCTACACCTTC. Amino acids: CASRAGQERYGYTF. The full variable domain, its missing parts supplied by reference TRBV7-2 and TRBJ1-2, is GAGVSQSPSNKVTEKGKDVELRCDPISGHTALYWYRQSLGQGLEFLIYFQGNSAPDKSGLPSDRFSAERTGGSVSTLTIQRTQQEDSAVYLCASRAGQERYGYTFGSGTRLTVV.

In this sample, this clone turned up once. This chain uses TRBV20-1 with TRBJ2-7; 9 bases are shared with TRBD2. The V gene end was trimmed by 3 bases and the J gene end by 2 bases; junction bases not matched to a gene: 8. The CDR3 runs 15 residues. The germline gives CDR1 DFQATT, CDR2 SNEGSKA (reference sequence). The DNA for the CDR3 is TGCAGTGCTAGTGCCTCTAGCGGGAAGGCCTACGAGCAGTACTTC. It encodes CSASASSGKAYEQYF.

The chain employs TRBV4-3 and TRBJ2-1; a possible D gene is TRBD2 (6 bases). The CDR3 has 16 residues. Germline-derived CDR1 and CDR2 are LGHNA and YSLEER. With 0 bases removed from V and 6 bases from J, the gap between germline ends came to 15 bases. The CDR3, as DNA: TGCGCCAGCAGCCAAGAGGGCCTAGCGCGGGGCAATGAGCAGTTCTTC. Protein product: CASSQEGLARGNEQFF.

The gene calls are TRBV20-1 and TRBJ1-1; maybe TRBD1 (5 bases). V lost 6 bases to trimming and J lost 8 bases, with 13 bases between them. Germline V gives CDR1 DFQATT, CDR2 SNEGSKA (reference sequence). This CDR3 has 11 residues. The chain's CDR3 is CSAVLPGEAFF. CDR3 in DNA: TGCAGTGCCGTCCTACCAGGGGAAGCTTTCTTT.

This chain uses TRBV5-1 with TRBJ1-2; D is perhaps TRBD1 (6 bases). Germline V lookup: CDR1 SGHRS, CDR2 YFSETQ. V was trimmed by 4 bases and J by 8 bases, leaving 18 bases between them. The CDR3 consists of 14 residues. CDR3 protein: CASSDDSQGRGYTF. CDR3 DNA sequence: TGCGCCAGCAGCGACGATTCACAGGGAAGAGGCTACACCTTC.

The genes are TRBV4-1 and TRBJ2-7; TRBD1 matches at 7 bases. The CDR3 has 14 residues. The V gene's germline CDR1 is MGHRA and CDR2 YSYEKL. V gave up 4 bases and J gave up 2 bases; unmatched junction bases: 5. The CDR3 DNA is TGCGCCAGCAGCCGAGGACAGGATACCTACGAGCAGTACTTC. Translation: CASSRGQDTYEQYF.

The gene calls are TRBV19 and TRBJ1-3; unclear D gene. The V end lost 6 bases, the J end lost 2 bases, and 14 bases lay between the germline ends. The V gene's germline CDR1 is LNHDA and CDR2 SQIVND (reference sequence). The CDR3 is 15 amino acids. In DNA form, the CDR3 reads TGTGCCAGTAGACCCGGTTTTTTACCTGGAAACACCATATATTTT. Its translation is CASRPGFLPGNTIYF.

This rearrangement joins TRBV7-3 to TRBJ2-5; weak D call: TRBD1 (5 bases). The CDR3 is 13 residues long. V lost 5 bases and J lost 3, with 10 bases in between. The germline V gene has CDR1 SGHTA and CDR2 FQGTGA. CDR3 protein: CASSPAGKETQYF. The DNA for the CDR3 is TGTGCCAGCAGCCCAGCAGGGAAAGAGACCCAGTACTTC.

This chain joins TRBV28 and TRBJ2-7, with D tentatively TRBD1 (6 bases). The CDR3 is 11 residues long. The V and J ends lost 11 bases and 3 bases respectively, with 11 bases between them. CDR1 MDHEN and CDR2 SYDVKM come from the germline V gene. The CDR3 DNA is TGTGCCTGCCAGGGGCGCTACGAGCAGTACTTC. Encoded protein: CACQGRYEQYF.